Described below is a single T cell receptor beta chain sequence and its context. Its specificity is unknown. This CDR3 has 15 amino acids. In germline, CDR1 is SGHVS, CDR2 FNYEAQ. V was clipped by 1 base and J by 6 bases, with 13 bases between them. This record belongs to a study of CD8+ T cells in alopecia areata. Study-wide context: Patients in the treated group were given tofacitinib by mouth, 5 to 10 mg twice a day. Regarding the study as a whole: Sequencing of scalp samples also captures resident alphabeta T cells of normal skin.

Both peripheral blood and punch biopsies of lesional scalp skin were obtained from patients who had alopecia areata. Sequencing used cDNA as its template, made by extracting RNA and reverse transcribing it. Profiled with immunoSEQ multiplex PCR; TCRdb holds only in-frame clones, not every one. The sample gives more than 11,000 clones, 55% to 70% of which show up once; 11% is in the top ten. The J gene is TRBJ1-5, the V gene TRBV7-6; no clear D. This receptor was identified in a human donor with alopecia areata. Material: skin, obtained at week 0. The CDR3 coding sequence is TGTGCCAGCAGCTTAGTGCGAGGACGGGGTCAGCCCCAGCATTTT. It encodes CASSLVRGRGQPQHF.